These T cell receptor beta chains were read from a single sample in a study of cytomegalovirus exposure and HLA in healthy donors. Some clones are missing from TCRdb's copy, which holds only in-frame ones; the method was immunoSEQ multiplex PCR. Of about 150,000 clones listed, roughly 10% are singletons. The sequencing input was PBMCs. Every receptor here comes from a male donor in good health and CMV-seronegative. CDR3s include the opening cysteine and the closing phenylalanine or tryptophan. D genes are given only for firm matches. Only some rows state a clone size, as once, few, many or a class for expanded clones.

>few|TRBV28|TRBJ2-3|TRBD2
TGTGCCAGCAGTTTGCTAGCGGGGCCTAGCACAGATACGCAGTATTTT
CASSLLAGPSTDTQYF
>few|TRBV7-2|TRBJ2-2|.
TGTGCCAGCAGCCCCGATTCCCGTGGGAGCGCGGGGAACACCGGGGAGCTGTTTTTT
CASSPDSRGSAGNTGELFF
>.|TRBV7-2|TRBJ2-7|.
TGTGCCAGCAGCTCTCAGGGTAGCGAGCAGTACTTC
CASSSQGSEQYF
>few|TRBV18|TRBJ1-1|TRBD1
TGTGCCAGCTCACCTGACAGGGTTCAATCTGAAGCTTTCTTT
CASSPDRVQSEAFF
>.|TRBV5-1|TRBJ1-2|TRBD1
TGCGCCAGCAGCCCTCGGACAGGGGATGGCTACACCTTC
CASSPRTGDGYTF
>few|TRBV19|TRBJ2-6|.
TGTGCCAGTAGTATTTGGGGGCTTCATGGGGCCAACGTCCTGACTTTC
CASSIWGLHGANVLTF
>.|TRBV4-1|TRBJ1-2|.
TGCGCCAGCAGCCAAGCCGGGACTTTCTATGGCTACACCTTC
CASSQAGTFYGYTF
>.|TRBV5-8|TRBJ1-3|TRBD1
TGTGCCAGCAGCATCGGACAGGGACTCTCTGGAAACACCATATATTTT
CASSIGQGLSGNTIYF
>few|TRBV11-2|TRBJ1-3|.
TGTGCCAGCAGCTTAGATCTGGGGGGGACTGGAAACACCATATATTTT
CASSLDLGGTGNTIYF
>.|TRBV28|TRBJ1-4|TRBD1
TGTGCCAGCAGTTTCCGGGACAGGGGGCCTGTCGAGATTTTT
CASSFRDRGPVEIF
>few|TRBV4-1|TRBJ1-1|TRBD1
TGCGCCAGCAGCCAAGACACAGGGGGGAACACTGAAGCTTTCTTT
CASSQDTGGNTEAFF
>few|TRBV6-6|TRBJ1-2|TRBD1
TGTGCCAGCGACACCTGGCAGGGGGCAGGTGGCTACACCTTC
CASDTWQGAGGYTF
>few|TRBV30|TRBJ1-2|.
TGTGCCTGGAGGGGCTTAGCGACAGGTCGCTATGGCTACACCTTC
CAWRGLATGRYGYTF
>few|TRBV19|TRBJ1-5|TRBD1
TGTGCCAGTAGCATAAAGACAGGGGGAGGCAATCAGCCCCAGCATTTT
CASSIKTGGGNQPQHF
>.|TRBV7-2|TRBJ2-3|.
TGTGCCAGCAGCCTCACAGATACGCAGTATTTT
CASSLTDTQYF
>.|TRBV7-9|TRBJ2-3|.
TGTGCCAGCAGCTTAGGGGGTGCAACCTTAAGGCCGGGAAATACGCAGTATTTT
CASSLGGATLRPGNTQYF
>few|TRBV28|TRBJ2-7|.
TGTGCCAGCCGACGATCGGACTTCTACGAGCAGTACTTC
CASRRSDFYEQYF
>few|TRBV6-5|TRBJ1-2|.
TGTGCCAGCAGGCAGGCGAACTATGGCTACACCTTC
CASRQANYGYTF
>few|TRBV14|TRBJ2-3|TRBD2
TGTGCCAGCAGCCAGCGACTAGCGGGATATTCTTCAGATACGCAGTATTTT
CASSQRLAGYSSDTQYF
>.|TRBV9|TRBJ1-5|.
TGTGCCAGCAGCGCCTGGGGGGGCATAGGAGAGCCCCAGCATTTT
CASSAWGGIGEPQHF